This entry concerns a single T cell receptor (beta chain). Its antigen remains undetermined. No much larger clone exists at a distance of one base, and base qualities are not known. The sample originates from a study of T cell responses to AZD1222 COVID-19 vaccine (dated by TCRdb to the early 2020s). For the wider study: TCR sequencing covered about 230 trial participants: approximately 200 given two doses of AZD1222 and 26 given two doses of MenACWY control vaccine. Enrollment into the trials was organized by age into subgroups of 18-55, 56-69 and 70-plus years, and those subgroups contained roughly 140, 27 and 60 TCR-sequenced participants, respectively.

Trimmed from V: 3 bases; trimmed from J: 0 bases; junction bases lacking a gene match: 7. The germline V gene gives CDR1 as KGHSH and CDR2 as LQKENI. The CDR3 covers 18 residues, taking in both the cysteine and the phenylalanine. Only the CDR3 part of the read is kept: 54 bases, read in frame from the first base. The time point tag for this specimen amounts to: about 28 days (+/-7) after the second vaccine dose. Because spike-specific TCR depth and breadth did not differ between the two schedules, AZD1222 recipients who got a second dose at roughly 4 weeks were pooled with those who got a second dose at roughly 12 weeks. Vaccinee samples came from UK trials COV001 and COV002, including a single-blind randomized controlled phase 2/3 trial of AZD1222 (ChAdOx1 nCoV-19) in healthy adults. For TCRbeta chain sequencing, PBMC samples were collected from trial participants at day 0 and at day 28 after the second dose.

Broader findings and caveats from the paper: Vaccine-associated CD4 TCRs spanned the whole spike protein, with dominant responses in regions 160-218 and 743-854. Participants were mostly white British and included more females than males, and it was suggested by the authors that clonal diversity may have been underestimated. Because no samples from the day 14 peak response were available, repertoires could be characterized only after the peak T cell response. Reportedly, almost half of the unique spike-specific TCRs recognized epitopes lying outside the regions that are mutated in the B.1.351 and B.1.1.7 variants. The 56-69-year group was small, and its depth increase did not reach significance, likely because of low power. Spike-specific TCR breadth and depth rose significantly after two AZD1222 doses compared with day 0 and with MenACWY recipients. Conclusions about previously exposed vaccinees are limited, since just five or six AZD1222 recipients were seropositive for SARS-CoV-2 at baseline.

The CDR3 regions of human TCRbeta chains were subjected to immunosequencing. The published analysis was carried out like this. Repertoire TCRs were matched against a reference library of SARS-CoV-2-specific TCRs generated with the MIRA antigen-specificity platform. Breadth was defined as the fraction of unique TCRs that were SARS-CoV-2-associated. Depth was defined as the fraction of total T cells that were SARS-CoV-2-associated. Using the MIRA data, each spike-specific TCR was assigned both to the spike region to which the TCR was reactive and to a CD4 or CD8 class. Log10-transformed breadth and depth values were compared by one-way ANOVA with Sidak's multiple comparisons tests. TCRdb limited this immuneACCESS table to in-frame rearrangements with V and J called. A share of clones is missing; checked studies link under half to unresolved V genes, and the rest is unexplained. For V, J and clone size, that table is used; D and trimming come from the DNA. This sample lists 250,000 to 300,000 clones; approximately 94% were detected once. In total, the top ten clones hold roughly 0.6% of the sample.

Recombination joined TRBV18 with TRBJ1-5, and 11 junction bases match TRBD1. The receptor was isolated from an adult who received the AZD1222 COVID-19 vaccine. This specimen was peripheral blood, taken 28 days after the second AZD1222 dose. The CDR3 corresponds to CASSPGTGGLYSNQPQHF. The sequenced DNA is TGTGCCAGCTCACCCGGGACAGGGGGGCTATATAGCAATCAGCCCCAGCATTTT.